Listed below are T cell receptor beta chains from one sample, sequenced in a study of shared clonotypes between healthy human individuals. Produced via immunoSEQ multiplex PCR; TCRdb's table is partial and in-frame only. The table has 2 million to 2.5 million clones, around 95% seen once. The sequenced sample was naive CD4+ T cells sorted from blood. These receptors were obtained from a young man in good health. The CDR3 runs from the conserved cysteine through the conserved F or W. A D gene is named only where the DNA matches it firmly. Only some rows state a clone size, as once, few, many or a class for expanded clones.

J gene: TRBJ2-3; D gene: .; CDR3 length: 11; V gene: TRBV18; clone size: .; CDR3 DNA: TGTGCCAGCTCACTTGAAAATACGCAGTATTTT; CDR3 protein: CASSLENTQYF
J gene: TRBJ1-5; D gene: TRBD1; CDR3 length: 14; V gene: TRBV28; clone size: once; CDR3 DNA: TGTGCCAGCAGTTTGGTACAGGGGGGGCAGCCCCAGCATTTT; CDR3 protein: CASSLVQGGQPQHF
J gene: TRBJ1-3; D gene: .; CDR3 length: 15; V gene: TRBV5-1; clone size: .; CDR3 DNA: TGCGCCAGCAGCTTGGGGGTCTCCTCTGGAAACACCATATATTTT; CDR3 protein: CASSLGVSSGNTIYF
J gene: TRBJ2-1; D gene: TRBD1; CDR3 length: 15; V gene: TRBV9; clone size: once; CDR3 DNA: TGTGCCAGCAGCCCGGGACAGGGCCACTACAATGAGCAGTTCTTC; CDR3 protein: CASSPGQGHYNEQFF
J gene: TRBJ1-4; D gene: .; CDR3 length: 15; V gene: TRBV19; clone size: .; CDR3 DNA: TGTGCCAGTAGTACACGCCGGGACGGACCTGAAAAACTGTTTTTT; CDR3 protein: CASSTRRDGPEKLFF
J gene: TRBJ2-7; D gene: .; CDR3 length: 14; V gene: TRBV27; clone size: .; CDR3 DNA: TGTGCCAGCTGTGCTTGGGCAACCCCCTACGAGCAGTACTTC; CDR3 protein: CASCAWATPYEQYF
J gene: TRBJ1-1; D gene: .; CDR3 length: 15; V gene: TRBV4-3; clone size: .; CDR3 DNA: TGCGCCAGCAGCCAGGACACCTATGGGAACACTGAAGCTTTCTTT; CDR3 protein: CASSQDTYGNTEAFF
J gene: TRBJ1-3; D gene: .; CDR3 length: 16; V gene: TRBV7-2; clone size: .; CDR3 DNA: TGTGCCAGCAGCTCCTTGGAGGCCCTAAGGGGAAACACCATATATTTT; CDR3 protein: CASSSLEALRGNTIYF
J gene: TRBJ1-5; D gene: .; CDR3 length: 13; V gene: TRBV5-4; clone size: .; CDR3 DNA: TGTGCCAGCAGCTTCCGGGGAGAAGGGCCCCAGCATTTT; CDR3 protein: CASSFRGEGPQHF
J gene: TRBJ1-2; D gene: .; CDR3 length: 15; V gene: TRBV5-4; clone size: once; CDR3 DNA: TGTGCCAGCAGCTCCGGACCGCCCCCGTTTTCTGGCTACACCTTC; CDR3 protein: CASSSGPPPFSGYTF
J gene: TRBJ2-1; D gene: .; CDR3 length: 14; V gene: TRBV5-4; clone size: once; CDR3 DNA: TGTGCCAGCAGCCGCCCTTATTCCTACAATGAGCAGTTCTTC; CDR3 protein: CASSRPYSYNEQFF
J gene: TRBJ2-3; D gene: TRBD2; CDR3 length: 17; V gene: TRBV18; clone size: .; CDR3 DNA: TGTGCCAGCTCACCAATTATCCCTAGCGGGCGCACAGATACGCAGTATTTT; CDR3 protein: CASSPIIPSGRTDTQYF
J gene: TRBJ1-5; D gene: TRBD1; CDR3 length: 15; V gene: TRBV19; clone size: .; CDR3 DNA: TGTGCCAGTATGCCGGGACAGAAGTACAATCAGCCCCAGCATTTT; CDR3 protein: CASMPGQKYNQPQHF
J gene: TRBJ2-1; D gene: .; CDR3 length: 15; V gene: TRBV14; clone size: once; CDR3 DNA: TGTGCCAGCAGCCAAGTCCTGACCTCCTACAATGAGCAGTTCTTC; CDR3 protein: CASSQVLTSYNEQFF
J gene: TRBJ2-2; D gene: .; CDR3 length: 13; V gene: TRBV5-4; clone size: .; CDR3 DNA: TGTGCCAGCAGGCAGGGAGGCACCGGGGAGCTGTTTTTT; CDR3 protein: CASRQGGTGELFF
J gene: TRBJ2-7; D gene: TRBD2; CDR3 length: 15; V gene: TRBV7-2; clone size: .; CDR3 DNA: TGTGCCAGCAGCTTAGTAACGGGAGGCTCCTACGAGCAGTACTTC; CDR3 protein: CASSLVTGGSYEQYF
J gene: TRBJ1-2; D gene: .; CDR3 length: 12; V gene: TRBV7-6; clone size: .; CDR3 DNA: TGTGCCAGCAGCTTAGAAAGGGGAGGCTACACCTTC; CDR3 protein: CASSLERGGYTF
J gene: TRBJ1-6; D gene: TRBD1; CDR3 length: 14; V gene: TRBV6-1; clone size: .; CDR3 DNA: TGTGCCAGCAGAGGACAGGTTTTTAATTCACCCCTCCACTTT; CDR3 protein: CASRGQVFNSPLHF
J gene: TRBJ1-3; D gene: TRBD1; CDR3 length: 16; V gene: TRBV30; clone size: .; CDR3 DNA: TGTGCCTGGAGTGTATCCCAGGGGGCTGGAGGAAACACCATATATTTT; CDR3 protein: CAWSVSQGAGGNTIYF
J gene: TRBJ1-2; D gene: TRBD1; CDR3 length: 14; V gene: TRBV6-5; clone size: .; CDR3 DNA: TGTGCCAGCAGTTACAGGGGGCCCAACTATGGCTACACCTTC; CDR3 protein: CASSYRGPNYGYTF
J gene: TRBJ1-1; D gene: .; CDR3 length: 13; V gene: TRBV30; clone size: .; CDR3 DNA: TGTGCCTGGAGTCCCACTCAATACACTGAAGCTTTCTTT; CDR3 protein: CAWSPTQYTEAFF
J gene: TRBJ2-1; D gene: TRBD2; CDR3 length: 16; V gene: TRBV6-6; clone size: .; CDR3 DNA: TGTGCCAGCAGTAAGCTAGCGGGAGGGCCGGGGAATGAGCAGTTCTTC; CDR3 protein: CASSKLAGGPGNEQFF
J gene: TRBJ2-7; D gene: .; CDR3 length: 16; V gene: TRBV4-1; clone size: once; CDR3 DNA: TGCGCCAGCAGCCCTCTGGGGAAGAGGGCTTCCTACGAGCAGTACTTC; CDR3 protein: CASSPLGKRASYEQYF
J gene: TRBJ2-2; D gene: TRBD2; CDR3 length: 17; V gene: TRBV5-1; clone size: .; CDR3 DNA: TGCGCCAGCAGCTTGGATGGGACTAGCGGGGGCACCGGGGAGCTGTTTTTT; CDR3 protein: CASSLDGTSGGTGELFF
J gene: TRBJ1-4; D gene: TRBD1; CDR3 length: 18; V gene: TRBV7-2; clone size: .; CDR3 DNA: TGTGCCAGCAGCAAACGGACAGGGATTCGGGGAAAGTATGAAAAACTGTTTTTT; CDR3 protein: CASSKRTGIRGKYEKLFF
J gene: TRBJ2-1; D gene: TRBD1; CDR3 length: 15; V gene: TRBV2; clone size: .; CDR3 DNA: TGTGCCAGCAGGATGGACAGGGCCTCCTACAATGAGCAGTTCTTC; CDR3 protein: CASRMDRASYNEQFF
J gene: TRBJ1-2; D gene: .; CDR3 length: 14; V gene: TRBV28; clone size: .; CDR3 DNA: TGTGCCAGCAGTATTTACGGGCAGTGGGTCGGCTACACCTTC; CDR3 protein: CASSIYGQWVGYTF
J gene: TRBJ1-5; D gene: TRBD1; CDR3 length: 17; V gene: TRBV6-1; clone size: .; CDR3 DNA: TGTGCCAGCAGTGAGATCACGGGACAGGGCCGCAATCAGCCCCAGCATTTT; CDR3 protein: CASSEITGQGRNQPQHF
J gene: TRBJ1-2; D gene: TRBD1; CDR3 length: 15; V gene: TRBV7-2; clone size: .; CDR3 DNA: TGTGCCAGCAGCTTAGTGGGACAGGAGGGCTATGGCTACACCTTC; CDR3 protein: CASSLVGQEGYGYTF